This T cell receptor beta chain came from a study of blood T cell repertoires in COVID-19. Overall study context: Samples of COVID-19 (acute and convalescent) were obtained from the United States, Italy and Spain.

The CDR3 totals 16 residues. Germline CDR1 and CDR2: ENHRY and SYGVKD. V was pared by 7 bases and J by 1 base, with 20 bases between. Original methodology: Reference gene primer amplification yielded estimated nucleated cell counts. Clones were sequenced by immunoSEQ multiplex PCR, and TCRdb holds only the in-frame ones, with some missing. V and J calls and clone size follow that table, whereas D and trimming were derived from the DNA. This sample has about 280,000 clones, with under 90% found just once. V and J are TRBV10-3 and TRBJ2-7, with D tentatively TRBD2 (5 bases). The origin of this receptor is a man over 45 with acute or convalescent COVID-19. The specimen sequenced was peripheral blood. The chain's CDR3 is CAITPTNGSGSYEQYF. Written as DNA, the CDR3 is TGTGCCATCACCCCGACTAACGGTTCGGGGTCCTACGAGCAGTACTTC.